This TCR beta chain emerged from a study of T cell repertoires in cytomegalovirus infection. MiXCR was run by TCRdb on the reads, yielding one entry per CDR3 protein. Of approximately 990,000 distinct CDR3 sequences listed, about a third are singletons. V lost 3 bases and J lost 2; bases outside the gene matches: 2. Germline V gene data show CDR1 as LNHDA and CDR2 as SQIVND (reference sequence). The CDR3 totals 15 residues. Worth noting for this clonotype: Its antigen remains unidentified.

The sample consisted of cultured CD8+ T cells from PBMCs, taken from culture after CMV antigen stimulation. The chain uses TRBV19 and TRBJ2-7, with TRBD2 matching 12 bases. The TCR originated in a human donor in good health (CMV status not recorded). Some clones in this sample may be carry-over from other donors' samples. CDR3 sequence (DNA): TGTGCCAGTAGTATCGGACTAGCGGGGCCCTACGAGCAGTACTTC. Amino acid sequence: CASSIGLAGPYEQYF.